Each of the 22 T cell receptor beta chains below was sequenced from the same sample in a study of blood T cell repertoires in COVID-19. Data came from immunoSEQ multiplex PCR; TCRdb stores just in-frame clones and leaves some out. In the table there are roughly 280,000 clones, roughly 90% of which are singletons. The sequenced material came from peripheral blood. The receptors here all came from a man aged 45-65 years with acute or convalescent COVID-19.

The gene calls are TRBV9 and TRBJ2-3; D is ambiguous. The CDR3 sequence is 14 residues long. V lost 0 bases, J lost 2 bases, and 7 bases lay in between. In germline, CDR1 is SGDLS, CDR2 YYNGEE. This CDR3 reads CASSVDPVTDTQYF. In DNA form, the CDR3 reads TGTGCCAGCAGCGTAGATCCGGTCACAGATACGCAGTATTTT.

V gene TRBV11-2 combines with J gene TRBJ2-5; TRBD2 is a possible D gene (6 bases). The germline V gene encodes CDR1 SGHAT and CDR2 FQNNGV. The CDR3 length is 15 residues. The V and J ends lost 5 bases and 5 bases respectively, with 18 bases between them. The CDR3, as DNA: TGTGCCAGCAGCCCACAGGCGGGGTATGGGGAGACCCAGTACTTC. This encodes CASSPQAGYGETQYF.

CDR3 region: CASSQGSSGFNEQFF. The CDR3 DNA is TGTGCCAGCAGCCAGGGGTCTAGCGGGTTCAATGAGCAGTTCTTC. The V gene is TRBV4-2, the J gene TRBJ2-1; 8 bases match TRBD2. Per germline, CDR1 LGHNA and CDR2 YNFKEQ. The CDR3 loop spans 15 amino acids. V gave up 3 bases and J gave up 6 bases; unmatched junction bases: 7.

This chain links TRBV9 with TRBJ2-7, with 15 bases that match TRBD2. The CDR3 runs 16 residues. The germline gives CDR1 SGDLS, CDR2 YYNGEE. Losses at the gene ends were 4 bases for V and 4 bases for J; bases not matched to a gene: 6. CDR3 region: CASSLGLAGGEYEQYF. As DNA, the CDR3 is TGTGCCAGCAGCTTGGGACTAGCGGGAGGAGAATACGAGCAGTACTTC.

V gene TRBV5-1 combines with J gene TRBJ2-3, with 8 bases aligning to TRBD1. Germline-derived CDR1 and CDR2 are SGHRS and YFSETQ. This CDR3 contains 16 residues. J lost 3 bases, V lost 5 bases, and 11 bases had no gene match. CDR3 protein: CASRSMDRVGTDTQYF. The CDR3 DNA is TGCGCCAGCAGATCCATGGACAGGGTTGGTACAGATACGCAGTATTTT.

This clone came up once. The V call is TRBV4-2, the J call TRBJ2-7; 13 bases line up with TRBD2. CDR1 is LGHNA, CDR2 YNFKEQ, per germline. This CDR3 region has 16 residues. The ends lost 3 bases at V and 4 bases at J; junction bases unmatched: 6. CDR3 residues: CASSHAGTSGTYEQYF. CDR3 in DNA: TGTGCCAGCAGCCACGCCGGGACTAGCGGGACGTACGAGCAGTACTTC.

A few counts support this clone. V is TRBV15 and J is TRBJ1-3; no clear D. This CDR3 has 15 residues. Germline CDR1 LNHNV, CDR2 YYDKDF (reference sequence). Trimming took 1 base from V and 0 from J, leaving 7 bases between them. CDR3 sequence reads: CATSRGLSSGNTIYF. The CDR3 DNA is TGTGCCACCAGCAGAGGACTTAGCTCTGGAAACACCATATATTTT.

The V and J genes are TRBV5-1 and TRBJ2-2, with 10 bases that match TRBD1. Trimming at V came to 6 bases and at J to 2 bases, leaving 7 bases not matched to a gene. This CDR3 comprises 16 residues. Looked up from germline, CDR1 is SGHRS and CDR2 is YFSETQ. CDR3 region: CASTPTGGFNTGELFF. The CDR3 DNA is TGCGCCAGCACCCCGACAGGGGGCTTTAACACCGGGGAGCTGTTTTTT.

The CDR3 sequence is CASSAGQGMISPLHF. The CDR3, as DNA: TGCGCCAGCAGCGCTGGACAGGGAATGATTTCACCCCTCCACTTT. The rearrangement uses TRBV5-1 and TRBJ1-6; 8 nucleotides agree with TRBD1. The CDR3 has 15 residues. CDR1 is SGHRS and CDR2 is YFSETQ in the germline V gene. After removal of 4 bases from V and 9 bases from J, the junction contained 9 bases not matched to a gene.

V gene TRBV11-3 combines with J gene TRBJ2-1; 11 bases fit TRBD2. The CDR3 covers 17 residues. V lost 4 bases to trimming and J lost 3 bases; unmatched junction nucleotides: 8. CDR1 and CDR2 (germline): SGHNT, YENEEA. The CDR3 region is CASSSRSLAGGYNEQFF. CDR3 nucleotide sequence: TGTGCCAGCAGCTCCAGATCCCTAGCGGGGGGCTACAATGAGCAGTTCTTC.

The rearrangement uses TRBV19 and TRBJ1-6; 8 bases align to TRBD1. The J segment lost 7 bases and the V segment lost 5 bases, leaving 4 bases of the junction unmatched. Germline V gene lookup returns CDR1 LNHDA and CDR2 SQIVND (reference sequence). The CDR3 consists of 14 residues. The CDR3 DNA sequence: TGTGCCAGTAGTTCGGGACAGGACAATTCACCCCTCCACTTT. Protein product: CASSSGQDNSPLHF.

The chain joins TRBV3-1 (or the pseudogene TRBV3-2) to TRBJ1-6; 8 bases match TRBD1. Germline V gives CDR1 LGHDT, CDR2 YNNKEL (reference sequence). The J segment lost 6 bases and the V segment lost 1 base, leaving 2 bases of the junction unmatched. CDR3 length: 15 amino acids. CDR3 protein: CASSQGDRGNSPLHF. The CDR3 coding sequence is TGTGCCAGCAGCCAAGGCGACAGGGGTAATTCACCCCTCCACTTT.

The genes are TRBV9 and TRBJ1-4; D remains ambiguous. Germline values: CDR1 SGDLS, CDR2 YYNGEE. V was clipped by 0 bases and J by 8 bases, with 11 bases between them. The CDR3 consists of 14 residues. The CDR3 loop is CASSVGVQVEKLFF. Here the CDR3 DNA reads TGTGCCAGCAGCGTAGGGGTCCAGGTGGAAAAACTGTTTTTT.

The V call is TRBV11-3, the J call TRBJ2-1, with TRBD2 as a possible D gene (6 bases). The germline gives CDR1 SGHNT, CDR2 YENEEA. The ends were cut back, 2 bases at V and 9 bases at J, with 14 bases in the middle. This CDR3 is built from 14 residues. The CDR3 DNA reads as TGTGCCAGCAGCTTATTTAACGGGGGAGGTGAGCAGTTCTTC. As protein: CASSLFNGGGEQFF.

The V gene is TRBV7-9, the J gene TRBJ2-1; 10 nucleotides line up with TRBD2. CDR1 and CDR2 (germline): SEHNR, FQNEAQ (reference sequence). V lost 2 bases and J lost 7; bases outside the gene matches: 5. The CDR3 is 15 amino acids. The CDR3 coding sequence is TGTGCCAGCAGCTTACTTAGCGGGGGGACAAATGAGCAGTTCTTC. This gives the protein CASSLLSGGTNEQFF.

The CDR3 coding sequence is TGTGCCAGCAGTTACGGTAGAACCGGGGAGCTGTTTTTT. Protein product: CASSYGRTGELFF. This chain uses TRBV6-5 with TRBJ2-2; D call uncertain. Trimming pared 2 bases from V and 5 bases from J, leaving 6 bases between. CDR3 length: 13 residues. CDR1 and CDR2 (germline): MNHEY, SVGAGI.

CDR3 protein: CASSYSAGGREQFF. CDR3 DNA sequence: TGTGCCAGCAGTTACTCGGCAGGGGGCCGTGAGCAGTTCTTC. The rearrangement uses TRBV6-5 and TRBJ2-1; 8 bases agree with TRBD1. In germline, CDR1 is MNHEY, CDR2 SVGAGI. Unmatched junction bases numbered 4, after V lost 0 bases and J lost 9 bases. The CDR3 is made up of 14 amino acids.

The chain is built from TRBV9 and TRBJ1-3, with D possibly being TRBD1 (5 bases). Germline CDR1 reads SGDLS; CDR2 reads YYNGEE. The CDR3 covers 14 residues. Trimming took off 2 bases at V and 4 bases at J, with 10 bases between the two ends. In nucleotides, the CDR3 is TGTGCCAGCAGCGTTCAGGGCCACGGAAACACCATATATTTT. It translates to CASSVQGHGNTIYF.

The CDR3 reads CASRGDVGGYTF. The CDR3 DNA reads as TGTGCCAGCCGGGGAGACGTCGGGGGCTACACCTTC. The rearrangement links TRBV19 to TRBJ1-2; D uncertain. There are 12 residues in the CDR3. The ends were cut back, 9 bases at V and 8 bases at J, with 16 bases in the middle. Germline CDR1 and CDR2: LNHDA and SQIVND (reference sequence).

The J gene is TRBJ1-2, the V gene TRBV30; 7 nucleotides align to TRBD1. Trimming at V came to 2 bases and at J to 7 bases, leaving 10 bases not matched to a gene. CDR1 and CDR2 from the germline V gene are GTSNPN and SVGIG (reference sequence). The CDR3 length is 14 residues. CDR3 sequence (DNA): TGTGCCTGGAGTACGGGACAGCGATTCTCTGGCTACACCTTC. This codes for CAWSTGQRFSGYTF.

The rearrangement joins TRBV24-1 to TRBJ2-7; TRBD1 is a possible D gene (6 bases). Germline CDR1 and CDR2: KGHDR and SFDVKD. The V end lost 6 bases, the J end lost 5 bases, and 13 bases lay between the germline ends. The CDR3 has 13 residues. CDR3 DNA sequence: TGTGCCACCAGTCGAGGCAGGGGAGACGAGCAGTACTTC. Residues: CATSRGRGDEQYF.

The gene calls are TRBV7-2 and TRBJ1-4, with 7 bases that match TRBD1. The trim removed 3 bases at V and 5 bases at J, leaving 6 bases unmatched. Germline V gene data show CDR1 as SGHTA and CDR2 as FQGNSA. The CDR3 runs to 15 residues. CDR3 DNA sequence: TGTGCCAGCAGCTTCCTACAGGGGCCAAATGAAAAACTGTTTTTT. Translated, it gives CASSFLQGPNEKLFF.